Each of the 13 T cell receptor beta chains below was sequenced from the same sample in a study of regulatory T cells in long-lasting Graves disease. Time point in this sample: newly diagnosed GD, antithyroid drugs for less than 3 months. The TCR library was prepared using RNA isolated from PBMCs. Relying on iRepertoire HTBI primers and Arm-PCR of CDR3 regions, the team built TCR beta libraries. One entry per CDR3 protein, called by TCRdb with MiXCR from the multiplex PCR reads. The sample comprises about 430,000 distinct CDR3 sequences, 14% to 15% of which are singletons, and about 8.2% rests with the top ten. The same sample was also studied in work on T cells in Graves' hyperthyroidism and ophthalmopathy.

The sample here was peripheral blood mononuclear cells (PBMCs), taken at new diagnosis, from a patient treated with antithyroid drugs. Receptor source: a woman aged 40 to 50 with Graves disease.

This clonotype was detected many times. The chain uses TRBV28 and TRBJ1-4; 7 bases agree with TRBD1. Looked up from germline, CDR1 is MDHEN and CDR2 is SYDVKM. The ends lost 6 bases at V and 4 bases at J; junction bases unmatched: 5. The CDR3 covers 14 residues. Here the CDR3 DNA reads TGTGCCAGCAGCCGCGGGACAGATAATGAAAAACTGTTTTTT. It is translated as CASSRGTDNEKLFF.

This clonotype has ten or more counts. The chain recombines TRBV19 with TRBJ1-6; TRBD1 matches 8 bases. Losses at the gene ends were 7 bases for V and 14 bases for J; bases not matched to a gene: 16. Germline CDR1 is LNHDA and CDR2 is SQIVND (reference sequence). CDR3 length equals 15 residues. CDR3 residues: CASMNLGDRGESLHF. CDR3 nucleotide sequence: TGTGCCAGTATGAATCTGGGTGACAGGGGTGAATCCCTCCACTTT.

This clonotype has at least ten counts. This sequence joins TRBV7-2 and TRBJ2-7, with TRBD1 matching over 9 bases. Germline assignment: CDR1 SGHTA and CDR2 FQGNSA. This CDR3 comprises 17 residues. Trimming cost V 6 bases and J 4 bases; bases outside gene matches: 16. CDR3 DNA: TGTGCCAGCAGTCACGACACTATCGGGACAGGGTTGTACGAGCAGTACTTC. Amino acids: CASSHDTIGTGLYEQYF.

The V and J genes are TRBV14 and TRBJ2-3; D is uncertain. Per germline, CDR1 SGHDN and CDR2 FVKESK. This CDR3 spans 12 amino acids. V gave up 4 bases and J gave up 5 bases, with 7 bases separating them. The CDR3 reads CASSPQEDTQYF. In nucleotides, the CDR3 is TGTGCCAGCAGCCCACAAGAAGATACGCAGTATTTT. The full variable domain, with the rest looked up from reference TRBV14 and TRBJ2-3, is EAGVTQFPSHSVIEKGQTVTLRCDPISGHDNLYWYRRVMGKEIKFLLHFVKESKQDESGMPNNRFLAERTGGTYSTLKVQPAELEDSGVYFCASSPQEDTQYFGPGTRLTVL.

The gene calls are TRBV5-1 and TRBJ2-7, with TRBD1 identical over 7 bases. Germline CDR1 reads SGHRS; CDR2 reads YFSETQ. With V trimmed by 4 bases and J by 9 bases, 13 bases remained unmatched. CDR3 length: 14 residues. CDR3 loop: CASSLDRDTYRQYF. As DNA, the CDR3 is TGCGCCAGCAGCCTCGACAGGGACACATACAGGCAGTACTTC. Using reference TRBV5-1 and TRBJ2-7 for the parts outside the CDR3, the full variable domain is KAGVTQTPRYLIKTRGQQVTLSCSPISGHRSVSWYQQTPGQGLQFLFEYFSETQRNKGNFPGRFSGRQFSNSRSEMNVSTLELGDSALYLCASSLDRDTYRQYFGPGTRLTVT.

A remark on this clonotype: One junction end disagrees with the germline gene, perhaps due to a read error. The rearrangement joins TRBV11-2 to TRBJ2-2; 11 bases fit TRBD2. This CDR3 spans 16 amino acids. CDR1 SGHAT and CDR2 FQNNGV come from the germline V gene. The CDR3 here is CASSLGGLAAVGELFF. The DNA for the CDR3 is TGTGCCAGCAGCCTAGGGGGACTAGCGGCAGTCGGGGAGCTCTTTTTT.

At least ten counts were recorded for this clonotype. The rearrangement uses TRBV7-2 and TRBJ2-7, with D uncertain. Germline CDR1 and CDR2: SGHTA and FQGNSA. The CDR3 length is 14 residues. Trimming stripped 2 bases from V and 4 bases from J, with 12 bases between. For the CDR3, the DNA is TGTGCCAGCAGCTTAACCCTTTCACTTTACGAGCAGTACTTC. Its translation: CASSLTLSLYEQYF. Full variable domain (rest looked up from reference TRBV7-2 and TRBJ2-7): GAGVSQSPSNKVTEKGKDVELRCDPISGHTALYWYRQSLGQGLEFLIYFQGNSAPDKSGLPSDRFSAERTGGSVSTLTIQRTQQEDSAVYLCASSLTLSLYEQYFGPGTRLTVT.

This clonotype was recorded a few times. The V gene is TRBV28, the J gene TRBJ2-7, with 13 bases that match TRBD2. In germline, CDR1 is MDHEN, CDR2 SYDVKM. The CDR3 loop spans 17 amino acids. Trimming cost V 5 bases and J 0 bases; bases outside gene matches: 7. In DNA form, the CDR3 reads TGTGCCAGCAGTACGGGGACTAGCGGGACTAGCTCCTACGAGCAGTACTTC. Amino acids: CASSTGTSGTSSYEQYF.

The table lists this clonotype with many counts. The rearrangement uses TRBV3-1 and TRBJ1-2; 7 positions agree with TRBD1. Trimming removed 1 base from V and 0 bases from J; junction bases left unmatched: 2. The CDR3 is made up of 15 amino acids. Germline-derived CDR1 and CDR2 are LGHDT and YNNKEL (reference sequence). CDR3 region: CASSQGTGSNYGYTF. The CDR3 DNA sequence: TGTGCCAGCAGCCAAGGGACAGGATCTAACTATGGCTACACCTTC.

Only a few counts were recorded for this clonotype. The genes are TRBV7-9 and TRBJ1-1; D is unresolved. The V and J ends lost 4 bases and 5 bases respectively, with 8 bases between them. From germline, CDR1 is SEHNR and CDR2 FQNEAQ (reference sequence). The CDR3 has 12 residues. The CDR3, as DNA: TGTGCCAGCAGCTCCGCGGAGACTGAAGCTTTCTTT. Translation gives CASSSAETEAFF. Complete variable domain (other parts from reference TRBV7-9 and TRBJ1-1): DTGVSQNPRHKITKRGQNVTFRCDPISEHNRLYWYRQTLGQGPEFLTYFQNEAQLEKSRLLSDRFSAERPKGSFSTLEIQRTEQGDSAMYLCASSSAETEAFFGQGTRLTVV.

In this sample, this clonotype turned up many times. The chain links TRBV6-5 to TRBJ2-5; D assignment may be TRBD1 or TRBD2 (5 bases each). Germline V gives CDR1 MNHEY, CDR2 SVGAGI. The V end was cut by 0 bases, the J end by 1 base, with 9 bases between. The CDR3 loop spans 15 amino acids. CDR3 bases: TGTGCCAGCAGTTACTCGAATGGGGGCCAAGAGACCCAGTACTTC. This codes for CASSYSNGGQETQYF.

This clonotype was observed many times. V gene TRBV20-1 combines with J gene TRBJ1-5; TRBD1 matches at 7 bases. V dropped 1 base and J dropped 3; count of bases not matched to a gene: 6. The CDR3 length is 15 residues. Germline V CDR1 and CDR2: DFQATT, SNEGSKA (reference sequence). CDR3 DNA sequence: TGCAGTGCTAGAGCCAGGACAGGAGACAATCAGCCCCAGCATTTT. Translated, it gives CSARARTGDNQPQHF.

This clonotype was recorded at least ten times. The chain combines TRBV11-2 with TRBJ2-2; 14 nucleotides agree with TRBD2. CDR1 and CDR2 (germline): SGHAT, FQNNGV. Germline trimming cut 6 bases from V and 6 bases from J; bases unmatched to any gene: 18. The CDR3 loop spans 20 amino acids. CDR3 sequence reads: CASSQLPGRRTSGRPGELFF. The CDR3 DNA reads as TGTGCCAGCAGTCAATTGCCGGGACGCCGGACTAGCGGGAGGCCCGGGGAGCTGTTTTTT.